This TCR beta chain was found in a study of cytomegalovirus exposure and HLA in healthy donors. Study at large: Among about 190 million T cells, an earlier analysis found 95 million to 140 million unique TCR beta sequences.

Points on this clone: As yet, its antigen is unknown.

CDR1 and CDR2 (germline): SGHRS, YFSETQ. This CDR3 region has 14 residues. Deletions cut 3 bases from V and 0 bases from J, with 7 bases between. General study points: In a later analysis, HLA-C alleles had the fewest associated TCRs, DRB1 alleles the most. Several of the most significant clusters appeared linked to common viral pathogens, based on a later analysis.

This PCR relied on a set of 60 Vbeta primers and 13 Jbeta primers. Original processing notes: Some 11 million of the about 80 million unique TCR beta chains counted in a later analysis were shared. Repertoires were generated with immunoSEQ multiplex PCR, while TCRdb's copy carries only in-frame clones and drops some. Clone size and the V and J calls come from that table; the DNA yielded D and trimming. This sample has some 150,000 clones, with less than 65% found just once. Sequenced sample: PBMCs. The receptor comes from a woman in her 30s in good health and CMV-seropositive. V is TRBV5-1 and J is TRBJ1-3, with D hard to call. The DNA for the CDR3 is TGCGCCAGCAGCTCCGTATCCTCTGGAAACACCATATATTTT. This encodes CASSSVSSGNTIYF.